These T cell receptor beta chains were read from a single sample in a study of cytomegalovirus exposure and HLA in healthy donors. Here immunoSEQ multiplex PCR was the method, and the copy in TCRdb shows in-frame clones only, minus some. The sample lists approximately 150,000 clones, over 75% occurring once. Material: PBMCs. Receptors were obtained from a male donor in good health and CMV-seronegative. The CDR3 runs from the conserved cysteine through the conserved F or W. Fields, in order: V gene, clone size, J gene, D gene, CDR3 DNA, CDR3 protein. The D gene is left open where the match is weak. Part of the rows lack a size; the others show once, few, many or a class for expanded clones.

TRBV21-1,NA,TRBJ2-7,NA,TGTGCCAGCAGCTCGGGCGAACCGAGGGTAGCGGGAGCTGAGTACTTC,CASSSGEPRVAGAEYF
TRBV18,NA,TRBJ2-7,TRBD2,TGTGCCAGCTCACTCAGACTCCCAACTAGCGAGAGCTACGAGCAGTACTTC,CASSLRLPTSESYEQYF
TRBV5-1,NA,TRBJ2-3,TRBD2,TGCGCCAGCAGCTTGGGCCTAGCGGGAGGGACAGATACGCAGTATTTT,CASSLGLAGGTDTQYF
TRBV19,NA,TRBJ1-2,TRBD1,TGTGCCAGTAGTATAGATACGGCACCAGGGGGATATGGCTACACCTTC,CASSIDTAPGGYGYTF
TRBV7-6,NA,TRBJ2-2,NA,TGTGCCAGCAGCTTGGAGGGAAGGGCCGGGGAGCTGTTTTTT,CASSLEGRAGELFF
TRBV5-4,NA,TRBJ2-1,TRBD1,TGTGCCAGCAGCTCCTGGACAGGGACCCACAATGAGCAGTTCTTC,CASSSWTGTHNEQFF
TRBV27,once,TRBJ2-5,NA,TGTGCCAGCAGTTGGGCGGGAAACCCCCAAGAGACCCAGTACTTC,CASSWAGNPQETQYF
TRBV29-1,NA,TRBJ2-7,TRBD1,TGCAGCGTTGATAAGGGACAGGGACCCTACGAGCAGTACTTC,CSVDKGQGPYEQYF
TRBV10-3,NA,TRBJ2-7,NA,TGTGCCATCAGTGACTACTACGAGCAGTACTTC,CAISDYYEQYF
TRBV28,NA,TRBJ2-3,TRBD1,TGTGCCAGCAGTTTTGGACAGGTACCTTTGACAGATACGCAGTATTTT,CASSFGQVPLTDTQYF
TRBV2,NA,TRBJ2-3,NA,TGTGCCAGCAGTGTGGAAGGGGGTCCAGAAGATACGCAGTATTTT,CASSVEGGPEDTQYF
TRBV19,NA,TRBJ2-1,TRBD2,TGTGCCAGTAGTGTAAGGCTAGCGGTCTACAATGAGCAGTTCTTC,CASSVRLAVYNEQFF
TRBV13,NA,TRBJ1-1,NA,TGTGCCAGCAGCTGGACTCCCTCATCCGCTGAAGCTTTCTTT,CASSWTPSSAEAFF
TRBV6-4,NA,TRBJ2-3,TRBD2,TGTGCCAGCAGTATCCTAGCGGGGAGCACAGATACGCAGTATTTT,CASSILAGSTDTQYF
TRBV15,NA,TRBJ2-3,TRBD2,TGTGCCACCAGCAGAGATGAGATAGCGGGAGGAGGACTCACAGATACGCAGTATTTT,CATSRDEIAGGGLTDTQYF
TRBV6-6,once,TRBJ2-1,NA,TGTGCCAGCAGCCCTTACAGGGTCAATGAGCAGTTCTTC,CASSPYRVNEQFF
TRBV25-1,NA,TRBJ2-2,NA,TGTGCCAGCAGTGGGCCAATAAACACCGGGGAGCTGTTTTTT,CASSGPINTGELFF
TRBV11-2,NA,TRBJ2-1,TRBD2,TGTGCCAGCAGCTTAGGCGCAGGAGCGGGACCTGAGTTCTTC,CASSLGAGAGPEFF
TRBV7-2,NA,TRBJ1-2,NA,TGTGCCAGCAGCTTAACGCACACAGGGATCTATGGCTACACCTTC,CASSLTHTGIYGYTF
TRBV27,NA,TRBJ1-4,TRBD1,TGTGCCAGCAGGGGGACAGGGCTCGAAAAACTGTTTTTT,CASRGTGLEKLFF
TRBV4-3,NA,TRBJ2-1,TRBD2,TGCGCCAGCAGCCCCAGACTAGCGGGAGCAAATGAGCAGTTCTTC,CASSPRLAGANEQFF
TRBV2,NA,TRBJ1-1,NA,TGTGCCAGCAGAAACAGCAGGGGACCCATGAACACTGAAGCTTTCTTT,CASRNSRGPMNTEAFF
TRBV5-6,NA,TRBJ2-1,NA,TGTGCCAGCAGCTTGGAACTCTCGAAGAGGGAGTTCTTC,CASSLELSKREFF